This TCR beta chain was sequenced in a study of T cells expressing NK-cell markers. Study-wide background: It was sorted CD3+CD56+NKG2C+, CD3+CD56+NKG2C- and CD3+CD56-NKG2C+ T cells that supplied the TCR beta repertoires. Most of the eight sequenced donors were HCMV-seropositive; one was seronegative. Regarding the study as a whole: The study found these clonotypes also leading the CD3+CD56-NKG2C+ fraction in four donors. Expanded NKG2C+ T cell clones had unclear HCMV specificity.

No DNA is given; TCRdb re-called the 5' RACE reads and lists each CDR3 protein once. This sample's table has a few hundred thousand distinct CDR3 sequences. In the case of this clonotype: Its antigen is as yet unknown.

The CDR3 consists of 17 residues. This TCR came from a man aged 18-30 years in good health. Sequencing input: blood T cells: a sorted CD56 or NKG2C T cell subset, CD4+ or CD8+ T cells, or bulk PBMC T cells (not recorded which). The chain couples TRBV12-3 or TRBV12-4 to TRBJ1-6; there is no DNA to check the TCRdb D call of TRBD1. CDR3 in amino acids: CASRPNGQGAAFSPLHF.